This T cell receptor (beta chain) appears in the sequencing data of a study of blood T cell repertoires in COVID-19. Study details: Acute-phase and convalescent COVID-19 samples originated in the United States, Italy and Spain.

In the original workflow: Scientists estimated how many nucleated cells there were by amplifying reference gene primers. Here immunoSEQ multiplex PCR was the method, and the copy in TCRdb shows in-frame clones only, minus some. Clonal size and the V and J genes are those of that table, whereas D and trimming came from the DNA. The sample includes about 380,000 clones, over 75% seen only once; the top ten take approximately 3.1%. Self-reported history from a screening survey and questionnaire set each donor's cohort. The CDR3 totals 15 residues. The sequencing sample was made of PBMCs or T cells enriched from blood (not recorded which). The chain combines TRBV21-1 with TRBJ2-1; TRBD1 is the table's D call and was not checked against the DNA. TRBV21-1 is a recognized pseudogene. This clonotype was obtained from a woman in her 30s who had recovered from COVID-19. The chain's CDR3 is CASSKRDRDYNEQFF. CDR3 bases: TGTGCCAGCAGCAAAAGGGACAGGGATTACAATGAGCAGTTCTTC.